This T cell receptor (beta chain) was observed in a study of blood T cells in healthy people across ages. Alongside a J-beta primer mix, a sample-barcoded 5' primer served in a second PCR lasting roughly 6 to 12 cycles. TCRdb reanalysed the 5' RACE reads using MiXCR and keeps one entry per CDR3 protein. This table has 750,000 or so distinct CDR3 sequences, 20% to 25% appearing once. The CDR3 has 13 amino acids. Germline V gives CDR1 ENHRY, CDR2 SYGVKD. Trimming pared 2 bases from V and 7 bases from J, leaving 9 bases between. These data are also associated with another study on T cells of mothers and their children.

V usage is TRBV10-3 and J usage is TRBJ2-1; TRBD2 is a possible D gene (6 bases). This TCR was sampled from a boy between 5 and 17 years old in good health. Sequencing input: blood. CDR3 loop: CAISEGSGNEQFF. The CDR3, as DNA: TGTGCCATCAGTGAGGGGAGCGGGAATGAGCAGTTCTTC.